This T cell receptor beta chain was observed in a study of T cells of healthy individuals. This clonotype was seen at least ten times. MiXCR, run by TCRdb on the 5' RACE reads, gives a single entry per CDR3 protein. The sample records 55,000 to 65,000 distinct CDR3 sequences, 15% to 20% being singletons. The sequence was obtained from a human donor in good health.

The CDR3: CASNPRPFTGPGEPQHF. CDR3 DNA: TGTGCCAGCAATCCCCGACCCTTTACAGGACCCGGAGAGCCCCAGCATTTT. This chain links TRBV27 with TRBJ1-5; possible D gene TRBD1, 5 bases. CDR3 size: 17 residues. V was cut by 7 bases and J by 8 bases, with 27 bases left in between. Germline CDR1 MNHEY, CDR2 SMNVEV (reference sequence).